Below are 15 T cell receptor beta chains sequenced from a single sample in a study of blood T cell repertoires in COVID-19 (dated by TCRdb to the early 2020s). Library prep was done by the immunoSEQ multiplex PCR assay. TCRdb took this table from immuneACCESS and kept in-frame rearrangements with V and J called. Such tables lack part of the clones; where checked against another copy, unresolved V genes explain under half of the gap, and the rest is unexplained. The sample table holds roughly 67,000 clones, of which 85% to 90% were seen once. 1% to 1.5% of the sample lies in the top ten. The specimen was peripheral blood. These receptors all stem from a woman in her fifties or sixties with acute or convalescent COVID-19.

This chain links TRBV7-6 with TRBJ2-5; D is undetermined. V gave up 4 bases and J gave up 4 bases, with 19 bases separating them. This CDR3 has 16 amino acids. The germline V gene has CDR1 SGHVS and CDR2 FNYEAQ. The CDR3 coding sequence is TGTGCCAGCAGCTCGGCCTCCTGGGCCGAAGGAGAGACCCAGTACTTC. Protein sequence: CASSSASWAEGETQYF.

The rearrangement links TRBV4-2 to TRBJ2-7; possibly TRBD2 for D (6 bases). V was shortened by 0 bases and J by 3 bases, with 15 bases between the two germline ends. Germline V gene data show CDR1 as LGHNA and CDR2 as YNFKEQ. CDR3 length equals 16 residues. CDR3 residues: CASSQDTQGGFYEQYV. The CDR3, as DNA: TGTGCCAGCAGCCAAGACACACAAGGAGGGTTCTACGAGCAGTACGTC.

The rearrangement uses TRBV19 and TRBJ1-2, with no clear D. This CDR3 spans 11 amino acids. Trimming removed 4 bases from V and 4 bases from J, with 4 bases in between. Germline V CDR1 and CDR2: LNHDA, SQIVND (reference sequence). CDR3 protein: CASSTLYGYTF. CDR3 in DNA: TGTGCCAGTAGTACCCTCTATGGCTACACCTTC. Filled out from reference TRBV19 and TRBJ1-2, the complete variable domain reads DGGITQSPKYLFRKEGQNVTLSCEQNLNHDAMYWYRQDPGQGLRLIYYSQIVNDFQKGDIAEGYSVSREKKESFPLTVTSAQKNPTAFYLCASSTLYGYTFGSGTRLTVV.

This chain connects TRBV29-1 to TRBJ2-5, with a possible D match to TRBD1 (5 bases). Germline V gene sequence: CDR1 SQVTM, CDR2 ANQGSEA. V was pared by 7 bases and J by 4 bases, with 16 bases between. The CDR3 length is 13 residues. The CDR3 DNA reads TGCAGCGGTGCTCAGGGATTGGGAGAGACCCAGTACTTC. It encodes CSGAQGLGETQYF.

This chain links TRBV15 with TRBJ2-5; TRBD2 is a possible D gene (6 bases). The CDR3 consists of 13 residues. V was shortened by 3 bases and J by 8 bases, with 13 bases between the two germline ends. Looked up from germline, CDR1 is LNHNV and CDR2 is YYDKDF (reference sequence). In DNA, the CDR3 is TGTGCCACCAGCAGCCCCCCTGCGGGAACCCAGTACTTC. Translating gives CATSSPPAGTQYF.

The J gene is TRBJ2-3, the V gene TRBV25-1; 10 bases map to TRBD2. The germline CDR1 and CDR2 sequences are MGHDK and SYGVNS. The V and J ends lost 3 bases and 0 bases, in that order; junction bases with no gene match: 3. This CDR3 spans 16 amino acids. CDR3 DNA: TGTGCCAGCAGTGAGGGTAGCGGGAGGAGCACAGATACGCAGTATTTT. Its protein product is CASSEGSGRSTDTQYF.

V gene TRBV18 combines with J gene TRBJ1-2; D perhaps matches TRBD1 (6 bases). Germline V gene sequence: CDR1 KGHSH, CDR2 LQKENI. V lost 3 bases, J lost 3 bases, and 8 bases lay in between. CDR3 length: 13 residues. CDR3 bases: TGTGCCAGCTCACCGGACAGTGACTATGGCTACACCTTC. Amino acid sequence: CASSPDSDYGYTF.

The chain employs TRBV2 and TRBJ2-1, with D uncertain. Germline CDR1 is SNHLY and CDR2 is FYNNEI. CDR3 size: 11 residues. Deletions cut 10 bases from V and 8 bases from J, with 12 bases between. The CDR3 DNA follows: TGTGCCACCCCACTGGGCGATGAGCAGTTCTTC. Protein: CATPLGDEQFF.

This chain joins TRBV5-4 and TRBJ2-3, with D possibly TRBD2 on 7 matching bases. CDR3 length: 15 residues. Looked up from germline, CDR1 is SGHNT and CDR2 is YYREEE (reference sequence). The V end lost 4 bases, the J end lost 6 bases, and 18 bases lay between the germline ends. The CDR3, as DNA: TGTGCCAGCAGCCCCCCGGGGGGCCAGGGGGATACGCAGTATTTT. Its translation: CASSPPGGQGDTQYF.

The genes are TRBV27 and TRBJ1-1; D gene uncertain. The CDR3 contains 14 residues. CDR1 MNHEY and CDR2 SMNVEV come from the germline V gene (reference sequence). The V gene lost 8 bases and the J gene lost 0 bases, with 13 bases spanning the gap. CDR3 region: CASSNSLVNTEAFF. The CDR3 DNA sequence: TGTGCCAGCTCCAACAGTCTGGTGAACACTGAAGCTTTCTTT.

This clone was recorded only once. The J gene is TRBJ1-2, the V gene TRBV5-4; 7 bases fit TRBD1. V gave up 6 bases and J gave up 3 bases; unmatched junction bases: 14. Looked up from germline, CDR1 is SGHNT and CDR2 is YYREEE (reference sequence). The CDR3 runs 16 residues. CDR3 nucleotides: TGTGCCAGCACCACCGGGGCCAGGGGGAACCACTATGGCTACACCTTC. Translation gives CASTTGARGNHYGYTF.

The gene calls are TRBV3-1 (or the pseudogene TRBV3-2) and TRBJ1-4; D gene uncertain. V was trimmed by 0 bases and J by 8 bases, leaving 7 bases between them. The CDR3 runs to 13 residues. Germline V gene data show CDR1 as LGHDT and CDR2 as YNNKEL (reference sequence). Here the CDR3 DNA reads TGTGCCAGCAGCCAAGATGGGCTGGAAAAACTGTTTTTT. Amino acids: CASSQDGLEKLFF.

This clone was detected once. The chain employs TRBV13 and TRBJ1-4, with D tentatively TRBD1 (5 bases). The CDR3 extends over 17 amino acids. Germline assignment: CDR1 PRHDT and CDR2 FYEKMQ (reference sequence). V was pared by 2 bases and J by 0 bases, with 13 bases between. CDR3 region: CASSLYEGVSTNEKLFF. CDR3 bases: TGTGCCAGCAGCTTATATGAAGGGGTCTCAACTAATGAAAAACTGTTTTTT.

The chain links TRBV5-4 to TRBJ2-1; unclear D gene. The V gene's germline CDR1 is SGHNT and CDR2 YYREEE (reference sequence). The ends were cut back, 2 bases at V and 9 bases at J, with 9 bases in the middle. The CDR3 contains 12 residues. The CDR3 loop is CASSFGPIEQFF. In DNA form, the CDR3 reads TGTGCCAGCAGCTTTGGGCCGATTGAGCAGTTCTTC.

CDR3 in amino acids: CASSYRQGRSYNEQFF. In DNA form, the CDR3 reads TGTGCCAGCAGCTACAGACAGGGGAGATCCTACAATGAGCAGTTCTTC. The V call is TRBV7-6, the J call TRBJ2-1; TRBD1 aligns across 8 bases. The V gene's germline CDR1 is SGHVS and CDR2 FNYEAQ. After removal of 4 bases from V and 1 base from J, the junction contained 6 bases not matched to a gene. The length of the CDR3 is 16 residues.